This section outlines one TCR beta chain sequence together with its context. This CDR3 contains 15 residues. Germline V gene data show CDR1 as MDHEN and CDR2 as SYDVKM. The V and J ends lost 6 bases and 7 bases respectively, with 19 bases between them. Profiling relied on immunoSEQ multiplex PCR, and the TCRdb table lists in-frame clones only, not all of them. The sample yields about 170,000 clones, just over 85% seen once. This specimen belongs to a study of control samples from healthy donors and cancer patients. Sequenced material: blood. The V gene is TRBV28, the J gene TRBJ2-1; tentative D call: TRBD2 (6 bases). This TCR came from a woman aged 25 to 39 in good health. CDR3 coding DNA: TGTGCCAGCAGCTCCTTAGGTATTCGGGGGAATGAGCAGTTCTTC. This codes for CASSSLGIRGNEQFF. Combining the CDR3 with reference TRBV28 and TRBJ2-1 gives the whole variable domain DVKVTQSSRYLVKRTGEKVFLECVQDMDHENMFWYRQDPGLGLRLIYFSYDVKMKEKGDIPEGYSVSREKKERFSLILESASTNQTSMYLCASSSLGIRGNEQFFGPGTRLTVL.